The entry below describes one TCR beta chain. Its antigen is as yet unknown. The data stem from a study of T cells expressing NK-cell markers. Study-level background: From sorted CD3+CD56+NKG2C+, CD3+CD56+NKG2C- and CD3+CD56-NKG2C+ T cells came the TCR beta repertoires.

General observations from the study: Dominant NKG2C+ clonotype frequencies of roughly 1.0-8% of CD8+ T cells were measured in more than 5 donors.

Generation of TCR beta cDNA was performed by 5'RACE template switching incorporating UMIs. For each CDR3 protein, TCRdb gives one entry from its re-call of the 5' RACE reads, without DNA. This sample's table reports a few hundred thousand distinct CDR3 sequences. Germline CDR1 is SNHLY and CDR2 is FYNNEI. The CDR3 spans 17 residues. Sequenced sample: blood T cells: a sorted CD56 or NKG2C T cell subset, CD4+ or CD8+ T cells, or bulk PBMC T cells (not recorded which). This TCR came from a man aged 18-75 years in good health. V is TRBV2 and J is TRBJ2-7; TCRdb's D gene call, TRBD1, goes unchecked for lack of DNA. This chain's CDR3 is CASSGLSRTGDSYEQYF.